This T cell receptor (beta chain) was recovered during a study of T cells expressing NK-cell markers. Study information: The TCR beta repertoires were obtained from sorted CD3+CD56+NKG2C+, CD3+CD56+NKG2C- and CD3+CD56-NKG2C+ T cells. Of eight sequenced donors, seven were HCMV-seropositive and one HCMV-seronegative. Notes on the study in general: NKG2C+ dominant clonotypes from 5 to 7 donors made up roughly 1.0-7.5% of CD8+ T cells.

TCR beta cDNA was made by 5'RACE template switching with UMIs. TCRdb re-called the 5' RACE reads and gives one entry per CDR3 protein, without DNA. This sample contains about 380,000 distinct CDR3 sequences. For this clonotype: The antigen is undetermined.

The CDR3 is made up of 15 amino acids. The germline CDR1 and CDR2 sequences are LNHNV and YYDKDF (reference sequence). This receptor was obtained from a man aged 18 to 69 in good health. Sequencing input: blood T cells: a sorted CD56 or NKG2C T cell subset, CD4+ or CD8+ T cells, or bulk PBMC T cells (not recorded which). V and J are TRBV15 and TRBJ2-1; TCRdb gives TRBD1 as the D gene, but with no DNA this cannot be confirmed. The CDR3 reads CATSREGQSYNEQFF.